The 27 T cell receptor beta chains given below trace back to one sample, sequenced in a study of blood T cell repertoires in COVID-19. Libraries were prepared by immunoSEQ multiplex PCR; TCRdb keeps only in-frame clonotypes and omits some of them. This table holds some 300,000 clones, approximately 88% found once. The sample comprised PBMCs or T cells enriched from blood (not recorded which). These TCRs come from a woman aged 25-40 years who had recovered from COVID-19.

This clone was seen just once. The CDR3 is CASSSQARNTIYF. The CDR3 nucleotides read TGTGCCAGCAGCTCCCAGGCCCGAAACACCATATATTTT. V gene TRBV7-9 combines with J gene TRBJ1-3, with no clear D. The CDR3 extends over 13 amino acids. Germline V gene data show CDR1 as SEHNR and CDR2 as FQNEAQ (reference sequence). V lost 4 bases to trimming and J lost 5 bases, with 9 bases between them.

This clone was found a few times. This chain uses TRBV3-1 (or the pseudogene TRBV3-2) with TRBJ1-1; D not certain. CDR3 length: 14 residues. Germline loops: CDR1 LGHDT, CDR2 YNNKEL (reference sequence). Trimming left V 3 bases short and J 7 bases short, with 15 bases between. As DNA, the CDR3 is TGTGCCAGCAGCCAGGTAACGGCGGGGAGTGAAGCTTTCTTT. Translating it yields CASSQVTAGSEAFF.

This clone appeared once. V is TRBV7-3 and J is TRBJ1-2; the match to TRBD1 covers 8 bases. CDR3 length: 13 residues. V gave up 5 bases and J gave up 6 bases; unmatched junction bases: 5. Germline lookup yields CDR1 SGHTA and CDR2 FQGTGA. The chain's CDR3 is CASSATGGDGYTF. The CDR3 coding sequence is TGTGCCAGCAGCGCCACAGGGGGAGATGGCTACACCTTC.

This clone was found a few times. This chain uses TRBV25-1 with TRBJ1-2, with D hard to call. Between the trimmed V and J ends, which lost 4 bases and 4 bases, there was a span of 16 bases. This CDR3 has 15 amino acids. CDR1 and CDR2 from the germline V gene are MGHDK and SYGVNS. CDR3 DNA: TGTGCCAGCAGTGTCAACGACGAGGAGATCTATGGCTACACCTTC. It codes for CASSVNDEEIYGYTF.

The V gene is TRBV5-1, the J gene TRBJ1-5, with TRBD1 identical over 10 bases. Germline V CDR1 and CDR2: SGHRS, YFSETQ. V lost 4 bases to trimming and J lost 5 bases; unmatched junction nucleotides: 6. The CDR3 runs to 15 residues. The DNA for the CDR3 is TGCGCCAGCAGCCCCGGGACAGGGGACCATCAGCCCCAGCATTTT. Its translation is CASSPGTGDHQPQHF.

The J gene is TRBJ2-3, the V gene TRBV7-2, with 11 bases fitting TRBD1. V lost 3 bases and J lost 3; bases outside the gene matches: 5. Germline V gene data show CDR1 as SGHTA and CDR2 as FQGNSA. The CDR3 runs to 16 residues. The CDR3 sequence is CASSLGDRGATDTQYF. CDR3 DNA: TGTGCCAGCAGCTTGGGGGACAGGGGGGCAACAGATACGCAGTATTTT.

CDR3 bases: TGCGCCAGCAGTTGGGATCCGACAGGACCTAACACTGAAGCTTTCTTT. Its protein product is CASSWDPTGPNTEAFF. The genes are TRBV5-1 and TRBJ1-1, with a weak D call TRBD1 (6 bases). This CDR3 is 16 amino acids long. Looked up from germline, CDR1 is SGHRS and CDR2 is YFSETQ. Trimming pared 5 bases from V and 2 bases from J, leaving 19 bases between.

V and J are TRBV2 and TRBJ1-2; 10 positions agree with TRBD1. In germline, CDR1 is SNHLY, CDR2 FYNNEI. The CDR3 consists of 13 residues. Germline trimming cut 9 bases from V and 8 bases from J; bases unmatched to any gene: 9. CDR3 DNA sequence: TGTGCCAGTTTAAACCGGGACAGGGGAGGCTACACCTTC. Its protein is CASLNRDRGGYTF. The full variable domain, completed using reference TRBV2 and TRBJ1-2, is EPEVTQTPSHQVTQMGQEVILRCVPISNHLYFYWYRQILGQKVEFLVSFYNNEISEKSEIFDDQFSVERPDGSNFTLKIRSTKLEDSAMYFCASLNRDRGGYTFGSGTRLTVV.

The rearrangement joins TRBV7-2 to TRBJ2-3; 7 bases match TRBD2. There are 15 residues in the CDR3. V lost 4 bases and J lost 4; bases outside the gene matches: 8. Germline-derived CDR1 and CDR2 are SGHTA and FQGNSA. The CDR3 spells CASSSPWGGADTQYF. Written as DNA, the CDR3 is TGTGCCAGCAGCTCCCCATGGGGGGGGGCAGATACGCAGTATTTT.

V usage is TRBV6-2 or TRBV6-3 and J usage is TRBJ2-5, with 10 bases lining up with TRBD2. The germline CDR1 and CDR2 sequences are MNHEY and SVGEGT. CDR3 length equals 16 residues. The ends lost 2 bases at V and 1 base at J; junction bases unmatched: 4. The CDR3 DNA reads as TGTGCCAGCAGTTACGCCAGCGGGGGGGTCCAAGAGACCCAGTACTTC. It specifies CASSYASGGVQETQYF.

V usage is TRBV7-2 and J usage is TRBJ1-5, with 7 bases matching TRBD1. The CDR3 length is 16 residues. The V and J ends lost 5 bases and 0 bases, in that order; junction bases with no gene match: 7. Germline V gives CDR1 SGHTA, CDR2 FQGNSA. The CDR3 loop is CASSPEGTVSNQPQHF. CDR3 DNA: TGTGCCAGCAGCCCAGAAGGGACAGTTAGCAATCAGCCCCAGCATTTT.

The chain uses TRBV11-2 and TRBJ1-6; D is undetermined. This CDR3 comprises 17 residues. V shed 1 base and J shed 7 bases, with 17 bases lying between them. Germline V gene sequence: CDR1 SGHAT, CDR2 FQNNGV. CDR3 nucleotides: TGTGCCAGCAGCTTAGGCTTGCGGGCAGGTAAAAATTCACCCCTCCACTTT. Its translation: CASSLGLRAGKNSPLHF.

This sequence joins TRBV15 and TRBJ1-4; possibly TRBD1 for D (5 bases). Germline V gene data show CDR1 as LNHNV and CDR2 as YYDKDF (reference sequence). The V gene lost 4 bases and the J gene lost 11 bases, with 17 bases spanning the gap. The CDR3 runs 14 residues. CDR3 sequence: CATSIREGRKKLFF. The DNA for the CDR3 is TGTGCCACCAGCATCCGGGAGGGGAGGAAGAAACTGTTTTTT.

The CDR3 DNA reads as TGTGCCAGCAGCGTAGGCGATAGCAATCAGCCCCAGCATTTT. Translating it yields CASSVGDSNQPQHF. This sequence joins TRBV9 and TRBJ1-5; no definite D call. Germline V CDR1 and CDR2: SGDLS, YYNGEE. V was clipped by 0 bases and J by 0 bases, with 4 bases between them. The CDR3 is 14 amino acids.

The chain has TRBV30 and TRBJ2-7; 9 positions match TRBD2. The CDR3 is made up of 14 amino acids. The V gene's germline CDR1 is GTSNPN and CDR2 SVGIG (reference sequence). V was clipped by 3 bases and J by 2 bases; unmatched bases: 5. In DNA form, the CDR3 reads TGTGCCTGGAGGCTGGCGGGAGGGCCCTACGAGCAGTACTTC. This gives the protein CAWRLAGGPYEQYF. The full variable domain, rest sourced from reference TRBV30 and TRBJ2-7, is SQTIHQWPATLVQPVGSPLSLECTVEGTSNPNLYWYRQAAGRGLQLLFYSVGIGQISSEVPQNLSASRPQDRQFILSSKKLLLSDSGFYLCAWRLAGGPYEQYFGPGTRLTVT.

The chain recombines TRBV19 with TRBJ2-7, with 9 bases aligning to TRBD2. V shed 4 bases, J shed 2 bases, and the junction held 6 bases outside the gene matches. The CDR3 consists of 15 residues. Germline V lookup: CDR1 LNHDA, CDR2 SQIVND (reference sequence). This CDR3 reads CASSTAGTSTYEQYF. In DNA form, the CDR3 reads TGTGCCAGTAGTACCGCCGGGACTAGCACCTACGAGCAGTACTTC.

V is TRBV27 and J is TRBJ1-6, with 7 bases identical to TRBD1. The germline gives CDR1 MNHEY, CDR2 SMNVEV (reference sequence). The CDR3 contains 14 residues. V shed 6 bases and J 6 bases; nucleotides not matched to a gene: 5. The CDR3 bases are TGTGCCAGCAGAAACGGACAGGTTAATTCACCCCTCCACTTT. This codes for CASRNGQVNSPLHF.

This chain joins TRBV2 and TRBJ1-3; D perhaps matches TRBD1 (6 bases). Germline V CDR1 and CDR2: SNHLY, FYNNEI. CDR3 length: 14 residues. Trimming took off 8 bases at V and 0 bases at J, with 11 bases between the two ends. CDR3 coding DNA: TGTGCCAGCTGGGGACACGACTCTGGAAACACCATATATTTT. This gives the protein CASWGHDSGNTIYF.

The chain links TRBV7-4 to TRBJ1-5; D remains ambiguous. V was shortened by 5 bases and J by 0 bases, with 11 bases between the two germline ends. Germline V gene lookup returns CDR1 SGHVT and CDR2 SQSDAQ. The CDR3 contains 15 residues. CDR3 amino acids: CASSQFRYSNQPQHF. DNA for the CDR3: TGTGCCAGCAGCCAATTCAGGTATAGCAATCAGCCCCAGCATTTT.

The chain employs TRBV5-8 and TRBJ2-7, with 8 bases fitting TRBD1. This CDR3 spans 14 amino acids. V was clipped by 4 bases and J by 2 bases; unmatched bases: 5. Germline V gene data show CDR1 as SGHTS and CDR2 as YDEGEE. The CDR3 bases are TGTGCCAGCAGCCTCTCGGACAGGGCCTACGAGCAGTACTTC. As protein: CASSLSDRAYEQYF.

Regarding this clone: The same CDR3 is also encoded by other DNA sequences in this sample. The chain combines TRBV18 with TRBJ1-1; 8 positions match TRBD1. J lost 1 base, V lost 2 bases, and 3 bases had no gene match. CDR1 KGHSH and CDR2 LQKENI come from the germline V gene. The CDR3 consists of 15 residues. The CDR3 DNA reads as TGTGCCAGCTCACCAGGACAGGGAGGGAACACTGAAGCTTTCTTT. It encodes CASSPGQGGNTEAFF.

V and J are TRBV19 and TRBJ2-1, with TRBD1 as a possible D gene (6 bases). Trimming took off 4 bases at V and 0 bases at J, with 7 bases between the two ends. From germline, CDR1 is LNHDA and CDR2 SQIVND (reference sequence). This CDR3 has 14 amino acids. CDR3 DNA sequence: TGTGCCAGTAGTAGGGGGCTCTCCTACAATGAGCAGTTCTTC. This codes for CASSRGLSYNEQFF.

The rearrangement uses TRBV18 and TRBJ1-2; the D gene is possibly TRBD1 (6 bases). Germline V CDR1 and CDR2: KGHSH, LQKENI. CDR3 length equals 15 residues. Trimming stripped 2 bases from V and 2 bases from J, with 12 bases between. The CDR3 region is CASSPSSGQNYGYTF. CDR3 bases: TGTGCCAGCTCACCAAGTTCTGGACAGAACTATGGCTACACCTTC.

The CDR3 nucleotides are TGTGCCAGCACCATCCATCGGTCGGGGTACGAGCAGTACTTC. As protein: CASTIHRSGYEQYF. The chain is built from TRBV28 and TRBJ2-7; D is possibly TRBD2 (5 bases). The CDR3 is 14 residues long. The V end lost 7 bases, the J end lost 4 bases, and 17 bases lay between the germline ends. Germline V CDR1 and CDR2: MDHEN, SYDVKM.

This chain links TRBV28 with TRBJ2-7; no definite D call. The ends were cut back, 3 bases at V and 3 bases at J, with 12 bases in the middle. CDR1 and CDR2 (germline): MDHEN, SYDVKM. This CDR3 spans 14 amino acids. CDR3 sequence: CASSFFKNIYEQYF. The DNA of the CDR3 is TGTGCCAGCAGTTTCTTCAAAAACATCTACGAGCAGTACTTC.

V usage is TRBV6-1 and J usage is TRBJ1-1, with unresolved D. The V end lost 5 bases, the J end lost 4 bases, and 17 bases lay between the germline ends. The germline V gene encodes CDR1 MNHNS and CDR2 SASEGT. The CDR3 sequence is 15 residues long. This chain's CDR3 is CASSSRTGSGTEAFF. CDR3 nucleotide sequence: TGTGCCAGCAGTTCCCGAACCGGGAGTGGCACTGAAGCTTTCTTT.

This clone was recorded once. In nucleotides, the CDR3 is TGTGCCAGCAGCTTAGCGCTAGCGGAAAACAATGAGCAGTTCTTC. It yields the protein CASSLALAENNEQFF. This chain connects TRBV7-9 to TRBJ2-1; 7 positions match TRBD2. This CDR3 spans 15 amino acids. CDR1 SEHNR and CDR2 FQNEAQ come from the germline V gene (reference sequence). Trimming took 0 bases from V and 5 from J; bases not matched to a gene: 4.